The T cell receptor beta chain described here comes from a study of blood T cell repertoires in COVID-19. Across the whole study: Sites in the United States, Italy and Spain provided acute and convalescent COVID-19 samples. In each case, the material was cDNA or gDNA derived from T cells, B-cell-depleted T cells, or PBMCs.

In the study's own analysis: Amplifying reference gene primers gave estimates of nucleated cell counts. The repertoire was sequenced with immunoSEQ multiplex PCR; TCRdb's copy has only in-frame clones and lacks some. V and J calls and clone size are given by that table; D and trimming were obtained from the DNA. The sample shows more than 35,000 clones, less than 85% of them seen only once. The CDR3 is made up of 20 amino acids. V trimming: 0 bases; J trimming: 0 bases; junction bases outside the gene matches: 12. Germline V gives CDR1 SGHAT, CDR2 FQNNGV. The sample comprised peripheral blood. The chain joins TRBV11-2 to TRBJ2-3; 10 nucleotides agree with TRBD2. This TCR derives from a man aged 65 to 85 with acute or convalescent COVID-19. CDR3 residues: CASSLDQGALAGGSTDTQYF. The CDR3 DNA sequence: TGTGCCAGCAGCTTAGATCAGGGCGCCTTAGCGGGAGGAAGCACAGATACGCAGTATTTT.